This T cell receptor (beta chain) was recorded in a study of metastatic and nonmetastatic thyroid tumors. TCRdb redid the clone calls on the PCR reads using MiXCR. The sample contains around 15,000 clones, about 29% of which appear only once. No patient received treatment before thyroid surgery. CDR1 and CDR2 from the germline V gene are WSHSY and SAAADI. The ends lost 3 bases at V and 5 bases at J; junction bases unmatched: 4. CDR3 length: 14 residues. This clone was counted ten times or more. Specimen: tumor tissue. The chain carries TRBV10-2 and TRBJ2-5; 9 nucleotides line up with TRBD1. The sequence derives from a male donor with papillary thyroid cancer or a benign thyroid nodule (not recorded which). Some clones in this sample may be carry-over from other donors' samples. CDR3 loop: CASSDKGTGETQYF. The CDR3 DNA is TGCGCCAGCAGTGATAAAGGGACAGGGGAGACCCAGTACTTC.